A single sample gave rise to the 12 T cell receptor beta chains below, sequenced in a study of blood T cell repertoires in COVID-19. Generated by immunoSEQ multiplex PCR, the TCRdb table keeps only in-frame clones and is missing some. The repertoire includes 30,000 to 35,000 clones, around 88% of them detected once, and approximately 5% sits in the top ten. The sample taken for sequencing was peripheral blood. The receptors were sampled from a woman between 70 and 85 years old with active COVID-19.

The chain is built from TRBV6-5 and TRBJ2-7; 8 nucleotides line up with TRBD1. The CDR3 sequence is 14 residues long. V shed 4 bases and J 1 base; nucleotides not matched to a gene: 3. Germline V CDR1 and CDR2: MNHEY, SVGAGI. CDR3 region: CASSFNRGSYEQYF. The DNA for the CDR3 is TGTGCCAGCAGTTTTAACAGGGGGTCCTACGAGCAGTACTTC.

The sample holds a few counts of this clone. The gene calls are TRBV6-5 and TRBJ2-1, with 10 positions matching TRBD2. The CDR3 has 16 residues. Germline assignment: CDR1 MNHEY and CDR2 SVGAGI. J gave up 9 bases and V 0 bases, and 8 bases lay outside the gene matches. CDR3 amino acids: CASSYSFSGGRVEQFF. The CDR3 nucleotides read TGTGCCAGCAGTTACTCTTTTAGCGGGGGGCGGGTTGAGCAGTTCTTC.

The J gene is TRBJ2-7, the V gene TRBV3-1 (or the pseudogene TRBV3-2); 9 nucleotides match TRBD2. The germline V gene has CDR1 LGHDT and CDR2 YNNKEL (reference sequence). The CDR3 length is 16 residues. J was trimmed by 3 bases and V by 2 bases; bases with no gene match: 8. The CDR3 reads CASSQRPPSGVYEQYF. The CDR3 nucleotides read TGTGCCAGCAGCCAAAGGCCGCCTAGCGGGGTCTACGAGCAGTACTTC.

This chain joins TRBV9 and TRBJ1-1, with D perhaps matching TRBD1 (6 bases). The V end lost 0 bases, the J end lost 1 base, and 10 bases lay between the germline ends. The CDR3 is made up of 15 amino acids. Germline V gene data show CDR1 as SGDLS and CDR2 as YYNGEE. The CDR3 DNA reads TGTGCCAGCAGCGTAGATGCAGGGGCGAACACTGAAGCTTTCTTT. It specifies CASSVDAGANTEAFF.

The rearrangement joins TRBV6-5 to TRBJ1-1, with 7 bases that match TRBD1. The CDR3 extends over 13 amino acids. V lost 6 bases to trimming and J lost 7 bases; unmatched junction nucleotides: 8. Germline V CDR1 and CDR2: MNHEY, SVGAGI. The CDR3 coding sequence is TGTGCCAGCAGCAAAGACAGGGATGATGAAGCTTTCTTT. It specifies CASSKDRDDEAFF.

This clone occurred once. This rearrangement joins TRBV5-1 to TRBJ1-4; D is perhaps TRBD1 (5 bases). With 3 bases removed from V and 4 bases from J, the gap between germline ends came to 10 bases. Germline-derived CDR1 and CDR2 are SGHRS and YFSETQ. The CDR3 is made up of 14 amino acids. CDR3 protein: CASSSRVGNEKLFF. CDR3 sequence (DNA): TGCGCCAGCAGCTCCAGGGTGGGTAATGAAAAACTGTTTTTT.

The rearrangement joins TRBV13 to TRBJ2-3, with D possibly being TRBD2 (5 bases). CDR3 size: 15 residues. Trimming removed 1 base from V and 5 bases from J, with 13 bases in between. Looked up from germline, CDR1 is PRHDT and CDR2 is FYEKMQ (reference sequence). The CDR3 loop reads CASSLDQGGRDTQYF. The CDR3 region has the DNA TGTGCCAGCAGCTTAGATCAAGGAGGACGAGATACGCAGTATTTT. The variable domain in full, completed from reference TRBV13 and TRBJ2-3, reads AAGVIQSPRHLIKEKRETATLKCYPIPRHDTVYWYQQGPGQDPQFLISFYEKMQSDKGSIPDRFSAQQFSDYHSELNMSSLELGDSALYFCASSLDQGGRDTQYFGPGTRLTVL.

The chain joins TRBV11-3 to TRBJ1-3; TRBD1 matches at 7 bases. CDR1 is SGHNT and CDR2 is YENEEA in the germline V gene. The CDR3 has 13 residues. The V and J ends lost 8 bases and 2 bases, in that order; junction bases with no gene match: 3. CDR3 protein: CASATGTGNTIYF. DNA for the CDR3: TGTGCCAGCGCGACAGGGACTGGAAACACCATATATTTT. Full variable domain (outside the CDR3, taken from reference TRBV11-3 and TRBJ1-3): EAGVVQSPRYKIIEKKQPVAFWCNPISGHNTLYWYLQNLGQGPELLIRYENEEAVDDSQLPKDRFSAERLKGVDSTLKIQPAELGDSAVYLCASATGTGNTIYFGEGSWLTVV.

The gene calls are TRBV10-3 and TRBJ2-7; TRBD1 agrees at 9 bases. From germline, CDR1 is ENHRY and CDR2 SYGVKD. The junction had 5 bases not matched to a gene; V was cut back by 0 bases and J by 2 bases. This CDR3 spans 16 amino acids. This chain's CDR3 is CAISESRGQGPYEQYF. CDR3 sequence (DNA): TGTGCCATCAGTGAGTCAAGGGGACAGGGCCCCTACGAGCAGTACTTC.

The gene calls are TRBV7-9 and TRBJ2-7; TRBD1 agrees at 8 bases. The CDR3 length is 17 residues. CDR1 is SEHNR, CDR2 FQNEAQ, per germline (reference sequence). V shed 4 bases, J shed 2 bases, and the junction held 13 bases outside the gene matches. CDR3 amino acids: CASSSGQAFGVTYEQYF. In DNA, the CDR3 is TGTGCCAGCAGCTCGGGACAGGCCTTCGGTGTGACCTACGAGCAGTACTTC. The full variable domain, its missing parts supplied by reference TRBV7-9 and TRBJ2-7, is DTGVSQNPRHKITKRGQNVTFRCDPISEHNRLYWYRQTLGQGPEFLTYFQNEAQLEKSRLLSDRFSAERPKGSFSTLEIQRTEQGDSAMYLCASSSGQAFGVTYEQYFGPGTRLTVT.

The chain carries TRBV2 and TRBJ2-3; 7 nucleotides match TRBD2. J lost 2 bases, V lost 0 bases, and 8 bases had no gene match. Per the germline V gene, CDR1 is SNHLY and CDR2 is FYNNEI. This CDR3 has 17 residues. Here the CDR3 reads CASSEASAGVNTDTQYF. The DNA of the CDR3 is TGTGCCAGCAGTGAAGCATCGGCGGGGGTGAACACAGATACGCAGTATTTT.

The CDR3 loop reads CASSQVTRVSGEGGAFF. The CDR3 coding sequence is TGCGCCAGCAGCCAAGTGACCAGGGTTTCGGGGGAGGGAGGAGCTTTCTTT. V usage is TRBV4-1 and J usage is TRBJ1-1; TRBD1 might be the D (5 bases). The V end was cut by 1 base, the J end by 10 bases, with 25 bases between. This CDR3 spans 17 amino acids. Germline V lookup: CDR1 MGHRA, CDR2 YSYEKL.